The 3 T cell receptor beta chains listed next were all sequenced from one sample in a study of Graves' ophthalmopathy and Graves' hyperthyroidism. From RNA, the CDR3 regions of TCR beta chains were amplified and sequenced. An opening RT-PCR round employed HTBI primers and preceded a second-round multiplex PCR. TCRdb recomputed calls from the multiplex PCR reads with MiXCR, one row per CDR3 protein. The table has around 660,000 distinct CDR3 sequences, just over 40% seen once. The sequencing sample was made of peripheral blood. These receptors were obtained from an adult man with Graves' ophthalmopathy.

This clonotype was counted many times. This chain joins TRBV5-1 and TRBJ1-1, with a possible D match to TRBD1 (5 bases). V lost 4 bases, J lost 0 bases, and 10 bases lay in between. The CDR3 spans 14 residues. The germline V gene encodes CDR1 SGHRS and CDR2 YFSETQ. The CDR3 DNA reads TGCGCCAGCAGCGTAGACAGACTGAACACTGAAGCTTTCTTT. Protein: CASSVDRLNTEAFF.

This clonotype was counted at least ten times. V gene TRBV7-8 combines with J gene TRBJ1-2; D gene uncertain. CDR1 and CDR2 (germline): SGHVS, FQNEAQ. The CDR3 consists of 14 residues. The V end lost 1 base, the J end lost 2 bases, and 8 bases lay between the germline ends. CDR3 region: CASSLDVSNYGYTF. The CDR3 bases are TGTGCCAGCAGCTTAGACGTCAGCAACTATGGCTACACCTTC.

This clonotype was observed at least ten times. This chain uses TRBV12-3 or TRBV12-4 with TRBJ1-4; unclear D gene. CDR3 length equals 14 residues. V lost 4 bases and J 0 bases, leaving 6 bases between the germline ends. CDR3 in DNA: TGTGCCAGCAGTTCCGCAGCAACTAATGAAAAACTGTTTTTT. Translated, it gives CASSSAATNEKLFF.